The T cell receptor beta chain under discussion was sequenced for a study of OX40 agonist ivuxolimab in advanced cancers. TCRdb's table, derived via immunoSEQ multiplex PCR, lists solely in-frame clones and lacks some. The top ten hold around 2% of the sample, which has some 77,000 clones, 85% seen once. CDR1 and CDR2 from the germline V gene are SNHLY and FYNNEI. Trimming shortened V by 4 bases and J by 6 bases, and 9 bases separated the two germline ends. The CDR3 sequence is 13 residues long. The sample in question was CD4+ or CD8+ T cells sorted from blood, obtained in a trial of the OX40 agonist ivuxolimab. The rearrangement joins TRBV2 to TRBJ2-2; possible D gene TRBD1, 5 bases. This TCR came from an adult with an advanced solid tumor such as melanoma, head and neck, liver or kidney cancer. Written as DNA, the CDR3 is TGTGCCAGCAGTGCCGACAGCGCCGGGGAGCTGTTTTTT. Amino acid sequence: CASSADSAGELFF.